By share of the sample, the clone carrying this T cell receptor (beta chain) is medium-sized. Its target is unknown. The TCR library protocol attached unique molecular identifiers to the individual cDNA molecules. TCRdb redid the calling of the 5' RACE reads with MiXCR, one entry per CDR3 protein. The data contain 27,000 or so distinct CDR3 sequences, 3.9% of them singletons. This entry comes from a study of early T cells in non-severe SARS-CoV-2 infection. Study-level background: With bulk RNA from unsorted whole blood as input, sequencing yielded unpaired chains.

The CDR3 extends over 15 amino acids. Germline-derived CDR1 and CDR2 are SGHTA and FQGNSA. The V end lost 5 bases, the J end lost 8 bases, and 19 bases lay between the germline ends. Study-level findings and limits: A preference for anti-spike CD8 responses marked VDJdb matching, which missed private and CD4 specificities.

The sequencing input was whole blood. The chain links TRBV7-2 to TRBJ2-1; D perhaps matches TRBD2 (5 bases). The receptor was derived from an adult who was a healthcare worker with PCR-confirmed SARS-CoV-2 infection or an uninfected control (not recorded which). CDR3 nucleotides: TGTGCCAGCAGCCCCCGACTACCCCCGGGCCATGAGCAGTTCTTC. This gives the protein CASSPRLPPGHEQFF.